This TCR beta chain was documented in a study of cytomegalovirus exposure and HLA in healthy donors. Study conclusions and caveats: Among the sequence variants, a highly shared cluster was likely an artifact of sequencing. Donor immune exposure was known only as CMV serostatus. It was around 160 TCR beta chains that were listed as cytomegalovirus-associated. Under in vitro conditions, a few CMV-associated chains were confirmed as specific for CMV antigens.

A multiplex PCR was run with 60 Vbeta primers and 13 Jbeta primers. Generated by immunoSEQ multiplex PCR, the TCRdb table keeps only in-frame clones and is missing some. The sample carries more than 85,000 clones, about 74% recorded once. The table lists this clone with a count of one. The antigen remains undetermined. Trimming stripped 0 bases from V and 2 bases from J, with 11 bases between. The CDR3 loop spans 15 amino acids. Germline V gene lookup returns CDR1 MNHEY and CDR2 SVGAGI. The TCR originated in a male donor in good health and CMV-seropositive. Sequencing was performed on PBMCs. The rearrangement uses TRBV6-5 and TRBJ2-7, with D uncertain. The CDR3 reads CASSYSQRSPYEQYF. CDR3 DNA: TGTGCCAGCAGTTACTCTCAAAGGAGCCCCTACGAGCAGTACTTC.